This TCR beta chain comes out of a study of T cells after yellow fever vaccination. TCRdb called the 5' RACE reads again in MiXCR, with one record for every CDR3 protein. The data hold fewer than 450,000 distinct CDR3 sequences, with approximately 4% observed a single time. The CDR3 spans 15 residues. With 7 bases clipped from V and 4 bases from J, the junction kept 10 bases outside the gene matches. The germline gives CDR1 SGHRS, CDR2 YFSETQ. Ten or more counts support this clonotype. This sequence originates from a man younger than 35 who received the YFV17D yellow fever vaccine. Sequencing was performed on PBMCs, taken 5 days after the yellow fever booster vaccination. V and J are TRBV5-1 and TRBJ2-1; 8 bases are shared with TRBD2. CDR3 DNA sequence: TGCGCCAGCGGCGGCGGGGGGAACCTATACAATGAGCAGTTCTTC. Its protein product is CASGGGGNLYNEQFF. The full variable domain, its missing parts supplied by reference TRBV5-1 and TRBJ2-1, is KAGVTQTPRYLIKTRGQQVTLSCSPISGHRSVSWYQQTPGQGLQFLFEYFSETQRNKGNFPGRFSGRQFSNSRSEMNVSTLELGDSALYLCASGGGGNLYNEQFFGPGTRLTVL.